The present TCR beta chain was sequenced within a study of cytomegalovirus exposure and HLA in healthy donors (dated by TCRdb to about 2017). Context from the whole study: An earlier analysis of several hundred of the donors reported about 290 Gb of sequence data and some 120 million unique TCR beta sequences from approximately 180 million T cells. High-throughput TCR immunosequencing, statistical association of individual TCRs with disease status, and machine learning were combined to predict cytomegalovirus infection status. The number of typed donors differed by locus: about 620-640 for A, B, C, DRB1 and DQB1; about 520 for DQA1; some 610 for DPA1; and roughly 450 for DPB1. Both class I and class II loci were covered by HLA typing, at four-digit resolution. The study was designed to test whether signatures of past pathogen exposure could be identified by cataloging public T cell receptors. Genome-wide SNP genotypes for about three fifths of the roughly 700 donors were used in a later genetic analysis, which treated that subset as a discovery cohort. Among the roughly 380 genotyped donors, approximately 81% belonged to the genetic ancestry cluster associated with self-reported Caucasian donors. An earlier analysis of approximately 640 of the donors applied high-throughput TCR beta sequencing to assess whether each TCR beta V gene segment acted as functional or pseudogenic. Donor age, sex, ethnicity and CMV serostatus were compiled together with the repertoire data. Along with the approximately 600-subject first cohort, a separate validation cohort of over 90 different subjects was used. Approximately 310 gigabases of sequencing data and approximately 85 million unique TCR sequences were included in an early release covering around 600 HLA-typed donors. All discovery cohort repertoires had been generated on a single sequencing platform. In the later analysis, no new phenotypic data were used to find candidate immune exposures; instead, reliance was placed on TCR beta sequences and their occurrence across donors. Among some 400 genotyped donors of the cohort, an average of about 220,000 unique TCR beta nucleotide sequences was sequenced per donor, of which 15% to 20% were non-productive. Because of strong linkage in the cohort, a few DR-DQ haplotypes were treated as single units for association and clustering. A later analysis re-analyzed previously published TCR beta repertoires from several hundred donors and added high-resolution HLA genotyping to study TCR occurrence patterns. The study profiled the T cell repertoires of about 720 subjects by immunosequencing and related them to cytomegalovirus serostatus.

The cohort comprised 550 to 700 healthy bone marrow donors. At the time of sampling, every cohort member was nominally healthy, though immune exposures that went unrecorded were likely present. The donor was CMV seropositive and belonged to the group of 270 or so seropositive cohort members. A peripheral blood sample was provided by each donor, and peripheral blood mononuclear cells were used for TCR beta sequencing. Genomic DNA was extracted from the blood cell samples with the Qiagen DNeasy Blood Extraction Kit. Turning to this clone: There is no known antigen for this receptor. No base quality information exists; no much larger clone differs at one position.

Based on the germline V gene, the CDR1 and CDR2 sequences are MNHNS and SASEGT. The CDR3 runs 15 amino acids, cysteine and phenylalanine included. CDR3 DNA only is kept here, 45 bases in frame from base 1. Between the V and J ends, shortened by 2 bases and 6 bases respectively, the junction contains 14 bases. Library preparation used the immunoSEQ multiplex PCR assay. A mixture of 60 forward primers for TCR Vbeta segments and 13 reverse primers for TCR Jbeta segments was used in the multiplex PCR. The CDR3 region of rearranged TCR beta genes was amplified from genomic DNA with a multiplex PCR assay. On the Illumina HiSeq System, the amplified TCR beta libraries were sequenced as 87-base-pair reads. The published analysis was carried out like this. Across the 700 or so repertoires, a later analysis counted 80 million or so unique TCR beta chains, 9 million to 14 million of which were shared by at least two donors. A nearest-neighbor algorithm error-corrected the raw reads and collapsed the reads into unique sequences, merging closely related sequences to remove PCR and sequencing errors. Alignment of CDR3 sequences to IMGT reference sequences was used to assign V, D and J gene segments. For a sequence to be retained, a match of at least six nucleotides was required to both a V gene segment and a J gene segment. Rearrangements were called productive when the CDR3 lacked stop codons and stayed in frame with V and J; all others were non-productive. Following IMGT convention, CDR3 was defined as the stretch from the second conserved V-encoded cysteine to the conserved J-encoded phenylalanine. The earlier analysis of 550 to 650 of the donors excluded any sequence lacking an unambiguous match to a single V gene segment. In an earlier analysis of 450 to 750 of the donors, a V segment was called functional when productive rearrangements were above 56.7%, and segregating when the standard deviation between donors exceeded 5%. A statistical classification framework was developed to diagnose cytomegalovirus status using the catalog of TCR beta chain sequences. A later analysis assigned V and J genes by comparing TCR nucleotide sequences with IMGT/GENE-DB human TR gene sequences. The TCRdist pipeline was used in a later analysis to assign CDR3 sequences and most-parsimonious VDJ recombination scenarios. In a later analysis, each TCR beta chain was defined by its CDR3 amino acid sequence together with its V-gene family, and reads lacking a unique V-gene family were excluded. In a later analysis, 550 to 650 highly shared, low-generation-probability nucleotide sequences were removed to address suspected cross-contamination and a sequencing artifact. In a later analysis, a clonal expansion index was calculated for each public chain from normalized within-repertoire ranks of inferred template counts. In a later analysis, generation probabilities were computed using a VDJ recombination model fitted to out-of-frame rearrangements, and the results were checked against IGoR. Hypergeometric tests were used in a later analysis to score TCR-TCR, TCR-HLA and TCR-CMV co-occurrence, with a repertoire-size bias correction applied to the TCR pairs. To estimate false discovery rates, a later analysis permuted the HLA or CMV assignments 20 times. In a later analysis, co-occurring TCRs were grouped using DBSCAN, and TCRdist sequence similarity was added for clustering within HLA-allele-positive subsets. Repertoires with fewer than 30,000 or more than 120,000 public chains, plus five repertoires with anomalous nucleotide sharing, were excluded from co-occurrence clustering. Here the immuneACCESS table is served through TCRdb, limited to in-frame sequences with V and J called. Missing clones are a known gap in these copies; in checked studies unresolved V genes cover under half, and the rest lacks a known reason. The V and J calls and the clone size are those of that table, but D and trimming were determined from the DNA. For this sample the table gives about 93,000 clones, of which less than 80% were detected only once. The ten largest clones take up more than 5% of the sample.

Points the paper makes about the study in general: For the cohort, immune exposure information was limited to CMV serostatus. A further reported finding was that TCR beta sequences accurately predicted the HLA-A and HLA-B alleles for most subjects in the first cohort. A group of highly shared sequence variants was considered likely to be a technical artifact of the sequencing pipeline. According to a later genetic analysis, donors in an Asian-associated ancestry cluster had fewer N-insertions in productive TCRs than the roughly 700-donor mean. In a later analysis, most CMV-associated TCR beta chains were found to appear HLA-restricted, with HLA associations seemingly driven largely by CMV exposure. The cohort was sequenced for TCR beta chains only, and without alpha or paired-chain data the features that could be detected were limited. The authors suggested that the approach could potentially be generalized to other disease states and immunological phenotypes. Some IMGT-functional V segments, including TRBV6-2 and TRBV6-3, could not be told apart with the 87-base-pair reads, so those segments were excluded. In a later analysis, HLA-associated TCR beta chains showed more clonal expansion and lower generation probabilities than non-associated chains that were equally common. Cytomegalovirus status was reported to be diagnosed by the classifier with high specificity and sensitivity in both the original and validation cohorts. A later analysis associated 15,000 to 20,000 TCR beta sequences with specific HLA alleles at a false discovery rate of 0.05. Seventeen rarely observed V segments, including chromosome 9 orphons, were excluded from the earlier analysis of approximately 500 of the donors because counts were too low. An association between a missense DCLRE1C variant and V-gene and J-gene trimming of TCR beta chains was found in a later genetic analysis and replicated in an independent cohort. The study gave a list of roughly 150 TCR beta chains associated with cytomegalovirus. Assigning TCR associations to individual alleles was difficult when HLA alleles, especially DR and DQ, strongly co-occurred. In a later analysis, several top co-occurrence clusters were reported to appear linked to parvovirus B19, influenza, CMV and Epstein-Barr virus. A few of the identified cytomegalovirus-associated TCR beta chains were confirmed in vitro to be specific for cytomegalovirus antigens. While some public TCRs were present in many individuals, most TCR sequences turned up only very rarely across donors. According to a later analysis, TCR association rates differed among HLA loci, with DRB1 alleles showing the most associated TCRs and HLA-C alleles showing the fewest. Linkage disequilibrium might explain the correlated functional status among segregating V segments, but an unknown experimental factor could not be excluded. Because some donors lacked HLA typing at each locus, the association tests relied only on the typed subset. An earlier analysis of roughly 570 of the donors showed that most TCR beta V segments appeared in productive rearrangements either about 90% or about 30% of the time, which broadly matched IMGT annotations. Presence/absence analyses assumed roughly uniform sequencing depth across donors, an assumption that may not hold.

Material for sequencing was PBMCs. The chain was built from TRBV6-1 and TRBJ2-4; the D region possibly corresponds to TRBD1 (6 bases align). The source of this sequence is a boy under 18 in good health and CMV-seropositive. In nucleotides, the sequence is TGTGCCAGCAGTGAAAGGAGGCAGGGGTTAAACATTCAGTACTTC. It codes for CASSERRQGLNIQYF.